This TCR beta chain came from a study of cytomegalovirus exposure and HLA in healthy donors. Findings and caveats of the study: The CMV antigen specificity of a few CMV-associated chains was confirmed through in vitro analysis. Rarity marked most TCR sequences, yet some public TCRs occurred in many donors.

Sequencing used immunoSEQ multiplex PCR; TCRdb keeps in-frame clones, though not all of them. The sample has about 240,000 clones; around 88% are singletons. Of note for this clone: Its target is not known.

This CDR3 region has 13 residues. Germline CDR1 is SGDLS and CDR2 is YYNGEE. The junction had 2 bases not matched to a gene; V was cut back by 3 bases and J by 5 bases. The donors formed part of the 120-subject validation cohort, distinct from the roughly 620-subject first cohort. Sequenced material: PBMCs. The clonotype originates from a woman in her 30s in good health and CMV-seropositive. The genes are TRBV9 and TRBJ2-1; 7 bases are a match to TRBD1. CDR3 sequence reads: CASSEGTDNEQFF. CDR3 bases: TGTGCCAGCAGCGAAGGGACAGACAATGAGCAGTTCTTC.